This TCR beta chain came from a study of shared clonotypes between healthy human individuals. About the study: A couple of women and three men aged 18 to 49 served as donors. Study-level findings and limits: Clonotype sharing among the donors was expected to vary with sequencing depth.

The study drew its donors from healthy HIV-negative adults without recent acute infections or vaccinations. Data came from immunoSEQ multiplex PCR; TCRdb stores just in-frame clones and leaves some out. The sample has more than 850,000 clones; approximately 78% are singletons. The CDR3 is made up of 15 amino acids. V gave up 4 bases and J gave up 6 bases, with 20 bases separating them. Germline V gene lookup returns CDR1 SGHRS and CDR2 YFSETQ. Worth noting for this clone: Its antigen is not identified.

V and J are TRBV5-1 and TRBJ2-7; perhaps TRBD2 as D (6 bases). The sample comprised memory CD4+ T cells from PBMCs. The subset denotes: CD45RA-negative fraction. The sequence came from a man younger than 35 in good health. Some clones in this sample may be carry-over from other donors' samples. For the CDR3, the DNA is TGCGCCAGCAGCCCAGTACCCTCAGGAGGGCGCGAGCAGTACTTC. It specifies CASSPVPSGGREQYF.